This entry features one TCR beta chain sequence. The record originates from a study of control samples from healthy donors and cancer patients. The CDR3 extends over 14 amino acids. The V gene lost 0 bases and the J gene lost 4 bases, with 9 bases spanning the gap. Germline lookup yields CDR1 ENHRY and CDR2 SYGVKD. Assay: immunoSEQ multiplex PCR; the TCRdb copy retains only in-frame clones and omits some. This listing includes some 180,000 clones. The chain couples TRBV10-3 to TRBJ1-2; D is unclear. The sequenced sample consisted of blood. The sequence came from a woman aged 25 to 39 in good health. CDR3 coding DNA: TGTGCCATCAGTGAGTCGCAGGCAGTCTATGGCTACACCTTC. Translation gives CAISESQAVYGYTF.